This T cell receptor (beta chain) comes out of a study of Ad26.COV2.S vaccination and SARS-CoV-2 variants. The overall study: The vaccine Ad26.COV2.S was put into the muscle once, or twice with 56 days between.

Generated by immunoSEQ multiplex PCR, the TCRdb table keeps only in-frame clones and is missing some. The data show roughly 350,000 clones, with about 88% seen just once and roughly a tenth held by the top ten. V was clipped by 2 bases and J by 0 bases, with 14 bases between them. CDR3 length: 17 residues. Per the germline V gene, CDR1 is LGHNA and CDR2 is YSLEER. This clone was detected once. The antigen is unknown. Study observations and caveats: The placebo group had lower spike-specific TCR breadth than the vaccine recipients did.

Treatment described: around 19 received Ad26.COV2.S at low or high dose, single or two shots; a few received placebo; per-sample allocation not given. Vaccine and placebo recipients were sampled on day 63 after the first injection. The source was peripheral blood, collected in a trial of Ad26.COV2.S vaccine versus placebo. The chain links TRBV4-3 to TRBJ2-4; tentative D call: TRBD2 (6 bases). The TCR comes from a person between 18 and 59 years old who received the Ad26.COV2.S COVID-19 vaccine or a placebo. CDR3 amino acids: CASSQTLGGLAKNIQYF. CDR3 DNA: TGCGCCAGCAGCCAAACCCTTGGGGGACTAGCCAAAAACATTCAGTACTTC.